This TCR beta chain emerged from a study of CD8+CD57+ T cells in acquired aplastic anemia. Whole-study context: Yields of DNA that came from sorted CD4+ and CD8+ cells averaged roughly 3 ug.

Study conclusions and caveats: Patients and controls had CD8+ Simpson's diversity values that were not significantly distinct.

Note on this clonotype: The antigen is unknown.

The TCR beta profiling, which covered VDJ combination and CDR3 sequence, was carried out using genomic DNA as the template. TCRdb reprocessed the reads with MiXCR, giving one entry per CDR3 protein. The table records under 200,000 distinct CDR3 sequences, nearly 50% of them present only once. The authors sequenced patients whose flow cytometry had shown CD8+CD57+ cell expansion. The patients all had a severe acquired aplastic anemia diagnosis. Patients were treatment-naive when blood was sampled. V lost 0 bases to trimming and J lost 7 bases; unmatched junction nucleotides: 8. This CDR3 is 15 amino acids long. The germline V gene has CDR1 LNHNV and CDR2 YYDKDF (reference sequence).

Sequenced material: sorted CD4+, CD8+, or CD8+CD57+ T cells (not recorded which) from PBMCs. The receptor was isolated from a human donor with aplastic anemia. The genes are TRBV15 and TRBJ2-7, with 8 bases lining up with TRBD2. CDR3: CATSRDREGSEEQYF. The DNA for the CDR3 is TGTGCCACCAGCAGAGATCGGGAGGGTTCTGAAGAGCAGTACTTC.